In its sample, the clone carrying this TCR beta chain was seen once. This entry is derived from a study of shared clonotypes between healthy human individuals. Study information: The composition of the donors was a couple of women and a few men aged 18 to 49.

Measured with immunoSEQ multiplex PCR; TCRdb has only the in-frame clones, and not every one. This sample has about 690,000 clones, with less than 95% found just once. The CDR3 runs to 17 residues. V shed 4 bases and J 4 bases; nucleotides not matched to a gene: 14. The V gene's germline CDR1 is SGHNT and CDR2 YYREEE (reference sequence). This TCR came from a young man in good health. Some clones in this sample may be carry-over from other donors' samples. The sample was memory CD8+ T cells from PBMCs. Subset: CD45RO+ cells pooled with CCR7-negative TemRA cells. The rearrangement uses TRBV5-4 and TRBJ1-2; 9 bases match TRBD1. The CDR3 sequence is CASSPRSGTGKGYGYTF. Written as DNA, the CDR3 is TGTGCCAGCAGCCCCCGCTCCGGGACAGGGAAAGGCTATGGCTACACCTTC.